The rows below give T cell receptor beta chains drawn from one sample of a study of OX40 agonist ivuxolimab in advanced cancers. Sequencing used immunoSEQ multiplex PCR; TCRdb keeps in-frame clones, though not all of them. The data hold roughly 84,000 clones, with roughly 80% observed a single time. Specimen: CD4+ or CD8+ T cells sorted from blood, collected in a trial of the OX40 agonist ivuxolimab. Receptors originate from an adult with an advanced solid tumor such as melanoma, head and neck, liver or kidney cancer. Both conserved end residues are trimmed from each CDR3. Fields, in order: V gene, J gene, D gene, CDR3 length, clone size, CDR3 protein. D genes are given only for firm matches. Where a row states a size, it is once, few, many or the class of an expanded clone; other rows omit it.

TRBV7-9	TRBJ1-5	.	12	.	ASSLGTRGQPQH
TRBV6-1	TRBJ1-5	TRBD1	12	few	ASSTGGYNQPQH
TRBV11-2	TRBJ2-6	.	14	.	ASSLGAGSGANVLT
TRBV7-2	TRBJ2-1	.	13	few	ASSPPAYSYNEQF
TRBV19	TRBJ1-5	TRBD1	13	medium-sized	ASRVVGQPNQPQH
TRBV11-2	TRBJ1-2	.	10	many	ASSLVKVGYT
TRBV14	TRBJ2-5	.	12	.	ASSQVLDWETQY
TRBV2	TRBJ2-3	.	12	.	ASSVAVGGDTQY
TRBV5-4	TRBJ2-1	.	13	once	ASSHQEKINNEQF
TRBV10-3	TRBJ2-1	TRBD2	11	few	AITSGGHNEQF